One TCR beta chain is described in this entry. This clonotype was detected only a few times. No antigen is known for it. Base qualities were left out, and no much larger clone turns up one base away. The CDR3 starts with the cysteine, ends with the phenylalanine, and has 14 residues. Of all the DNA, just the CDR3 is kept, 42 bases in frame from base 1. Based on the germline V gene, the CDR1 and CDR2 sequences are SGHRS and YFSETQ. V lost 0 bases and J lost 2 bases, and the count of bases not matched to a germline gene is 1. The source of the sample is a study of regulatory T cells in long-lasting Graves disease (dated by TCRdb to the early 2020s). About the study as a whole: Patients with newly diagnosed Graves' disease had been on antithyroid drugs for under 3 months. Patients with persistent Graves' disease were compared with patients with newly diagnosed Graves' disease using TCR sequencing and RNA sequencing of peripheral blood. The study was registered as a clinical trial and conducted in China. A total of about 35 samples underwent TCR sequencing, from roughly 13 patients with persistent Graves' disease and 20 or so patients with newly diagnosed Graves' disease.

Explained via the paper, the time point label denotes: newly diagnosed GD, antithyroid drugs for less than 3 months. For both TCR sequencing and RNA sequencing, RNA was extracted from PBMCs in TRIzol. The diagnosis of Graves' disease was made according to American Thyroid Association guidelines. Recruitment of patients was carried out at an endocrinology department in Xi'an, China. Each patient gave roughly 8.4 milliliters of peripheral blood, collected in an EDTA anticoagulant tube. PBMCs were isolated by Ficoll Paque Plus density gradient separation without further T cell sorting. An Agilent 2100 Bioanalyzer and agarose gel were used to check RNA quality, and a NanoDrop 2000 was used to measure RNA concentration. Broad study findings and their caveats: Peripheral blood alone was examined, since thyroid tissue, which constituted the primary lesion, could not be accessed. Persistent Graves' disease patients showed lower TCR Shannon entropy and fewer highly expanded clones than newly diagnosed patients, suggesting clonal expansion. Preferential use of TRBV28, TRBJ1-2 and TRBJ2-5 was observed in persistent disease, whereas TRBV20-1 and TRBJ2-1 were favored in newly diagnosed disease. Sequencing and analysis were restricted to the TCR beta chain. The small sample size was acknowledged by the authors as a limitation that may reduce accuracy. Patients with persistent disease shared more public clonotypes (about 2,700) than newly diagnosed patients did (around 930).

Libraries were built with multiplex PCR. The instrument was an Illumina HiSeq 4000. CDR3 regions were amplified by Arm-PCR with iRepertoire HTBI primers to construct TCR beta libraries. Before sequencing, the PCR products underwent gel purification. In the source study's methods: Gene usage analysis of CDR3 amino acid clonotypes relied on the 62 TRBV and 14 TRBJ segments identified across samples. COPE and FqMerger were used to merge the filtered high-quality paired reads into contigs. BLAST was used to align contigs to IMGT TRBV, TRBD and TRBJ reference genes, with CDR3 defined following IMGT. Any clonotype with a frequency above 0.1% was counted as a highly expanded clone. Shannon entropy served as the measure of repertoire diversity, while the Gini coefficient captured V-J evenness. A clonotype found in more than one individual was treated as public. The public reads were quality trimmed at Q25 with fastp and then assembled into clones with MiXCR by TCRdb, keeping productive beta chains. Each entry merges the rows of one CDR3 protein and shows their most common DNA and genes. The V and J calls, along with clone size, are taken from TCRdb and not from the paper's own processing. The sample table contains about 220,000 distinct CDR3 sequences; only one count was recorded for around a fifth of them. 12% of the sample comes from the top ten.

This same sample was also part of a study on T cells in Graves' hyperthyroidism and ophthalmopathy. As the second publication notes: A patient counted as having stable Graves' hyperthyroidism if no progression to ophthalmopathy occurred over 18 months of follow-up. Hyperthyroidism patients were newly diagnosed, with disease duration under 2 months, and aged 18 to 65 years. Patients with uncontrolled infections, other autoimmune diseases, pregnancy or lactation were excluded. Diagnoses relied on clinical symptoms, serum thyroxine and TRAb, thyroid ultrasound and orbital computed tomography. For the first round of RT-PCR on the TCR CDR3, the HTBI primer set was used together with the Qiagen OneStep RT-PCR kit. Most expanded thyroid clonotypes (frequency above 0.001) were also detected in blood, a finding suggesting that blood repertoires may reflect thyroid immune responses. Ophthalmopathy was separated from stable hyperthyroidism by a 13 V-J signature model, with approximately 85% sensitivity and roughly 84% specificity obtained in cross-validation and 80%/75% obtained in testing. In validation, the model predicted progression to ophthalmopathy a median of roughly 6.1 months before onset, with 70% to 71% sensitivity and nearly 75% specificity. To identify TCR V-J signatures that set the groups apart, the researchers used a discovery cohort of about a hundred patients, made up of 40 to 45 with Graves' ophthalmopathy and 55 to 65 with stable Graves' hyperthyroidism. Whether ophthalmopathy could be predicted prospectively was tested in an independent validation cohort made up of roughly 19 hyperthyroidism patients plus 17 patients who later progressed to ophthalmopathy. For training and testing, the roughly 100 patients in the discovery cohort were randomly divided in a 7:3 ratio. The study also compared thyroid tissue and blood T-cell repertoires from more than five Graves' hyperthyroidism patients. Once sampling was done, hyperthyroidism patients were given methimazole at a starting dose of 30 mg daily, whereas ophthalmopathy patients were given high-dose intravenous methylprednisolone. A second multiplex PCR round built the libraries, followed by size selection and purification. Libraries were sequenced paired-end with 100 bp reads on an Illumina HiSeq2000. SOAPnuke was used to process the raw data, throwing out any read that contained adapters or uncalled bases, had a mean Phred below 15, or lacked an exact constant-primer or identifier match. COPE v1.2.5 was used to merge the high-quality paired reads, and each unique nucleotide sequence was defined as a clonotype. Clonotypes were aligned to IMGT TRBV, TRBD and TRBJ reference segments using MiTCR v1.1. Analysis was restricted to V-J combinations with a frequency above 0.0001, which covered 99% to 99.2% of repertoires. A TCS score was defined as the ratio of F50 (clonal expansion) to E x V (chaos), with BLOSUM62-based TCRdist applied between CDR3 peptides within each V-J. Welch's t-statistics and random forest reduced approximately 520 V-J features to 13, which were used in a naive Bayes classifier (R e1071). No statistical method was used to set the sample size in advance, and investigators knew the group allocation. The paper reports TCR Vbeta CDR3 sequencing of some 140 peripheral blood samples: around 41 ophthalmopathy, 75 to 80 hyperthyroidism and 17 progressor patients.

The specimen was peripheral blood mononuclear cells (PBMCs), collected at new diagnosis, from a patient treated with antithyroid drugs. This clonotype was sampled from a woman in her 30s with Graves disease. Donor details come from another sample of the same person, matched by shared clones. Recombination connected TRBV5-1 to TRBJ2-7, with 8 central nucleotides matching TRBD2. The base sequence is TGCGCCAGCAGCTTGGAACTAGCGGCCTACGAGCAGTACTTC. Translated, this gives CASSLELAAYEQYF.